Presented here are 12 T cell receptor beta chains from one specimen sequenced in a study of T cells in Graves' hyperthyroidism and ophthalmopathy. Researchers amplified the TCR beta CDR3 regions from RNA transcripts. The TCR CDR3 first-round RT-PCR relied on the HTBI primer set. TCRdb reprocessed the multiplex PCR reads via MiXCR and lists one record per CDR3 protein. The data hold approximately 720,000 distinct CDR3 sequences, with roughly 20% observed a single time. Material for sequencing was blood. All receptors come from a woman aged 50 to 60 with Graves' hyperthyroidism that later progressed to Graves' ophthalmopathy.

V usage is TRBV20-1 and J usage is TRBJ1-1; D may be TRBD1 (5 bases). Germline V CDR1 and CDR2: DFQATT, SNEGSKA (reference sequence). This CDR3 has 15 residues. The V gene lost 2 bases and the J gene lost 3 bases, with 16 bases spanning the gap. The CDR3 DNA follows: TGCAGTGCTAGAAGCATAATCAGGGAATACACTGAAGCTTTCTTT. This sequence encodes CSARSIIREYTEAFF.

This clonotype was seen repeatedly, ten times or more. This chain joins TRBV24-1 and TRBJ1-2; D might be TRBD1 (5 bases). The germline V and J ends were trimmed by 5 bases and 3 bases, with 15 bases remaining between them. CDR3 size: 15 residues. Germline V gene lookup returns CDR1 KGHDR and CDR2 SFDVKD. The CDR3 reads CATSAAGGTDYGYTF. CDR3 DNA sequence: TGTGCCACCAGTGCCGCCGGGGGGACGGACTATGGCTACACCTTC.

This clonotype was picked up many times. J is TRBJ1-1 and V is TRBV3-1, with 7 positions matching TRBD1. CDR1 LGHDT and CDR2 YNNKEL come from the germline V gene (reference sequence). The CDR3 contains 16 residues. The V and J ends lost 2 bases and 3 bases, in that order; junction bases with no gene match: 9. CDR3 region: CASSQKGGAFDTEAFF. In DNA form, the CDR3 reads TGTGCCAGCAGCCAAAAAGGGGGCGCATTCGACACTGAAGCTTTCTTT.

At least ten counts were recorded for this clonotype. The V and J genes are TRBV12-3 or TRBV12-4 and TRBJ1-4, with 10 positions matching TRBD1. The ends lost 5 bases at V and 7 bases at J; junction bases unmatched: 7. The CDR3 covers 15 residues. The DNA of the CDR3 is TGTGCCAGCAGTCCGACAGGGGGCGCGGGTGAAAAACTGTTTTTT. It codes for CASSPTGGAGEKLFF.

At least ten counts were recorded for this clonotype. The V call is TRBV6-2 or TRBV6-3, the J call TRBJ2-7; possibly TRBD2 for D (5 bases). Germline lookup yields CDR1 MNHEY and CDR2 SVGEGT. V lost 4 bases to trimming and J lost 1 base, with 14 bases between them. CDR3 length: 15 amino acids. The CDR3 sequence: CASSFKLDRSYEQYF. CDR3 in DNA: TGTGCCAGCAGTTTCAAACTAGACCGATCCTACGAGCAGTACTTC.

Ten or more counts support this clonotype. Germline and junction disagree at one end, which may indicate a read error. Here the CDR3 DNA reads TGTGCCAGCAGCTTAGACAGGACGAACACTGAAGCTTTCTTT. It is translated as CASSLDRTNTEAFF. The chain carries TRBV5-1 and TRBJ1-1; perhaps TRBD1 as D (6 bases). The germline V gene encodes CDR1 SGHRS and CDR2 YFSETQ. CDR3 length equals 14 residues.

The genes are TRBV7-9 and TRBJ1-1; no clear D. This CDR3 is 13 amino acids long. V was trimmed by 8 bases and J by 6 bases, leaving 16 bases between them. Germline CDR1 is SEHNR and CDR2 is FQNEAQ (reference sequence). As DNA, the CDR3 is TGTGCCAGCTTGCGTCCGGGGTCCCCTGAAGCTTTCTTT. As protein: CASLRPGSPEAFF.

V gene TRBV7-2 combines with J gene TRBJ2-7; D ambiguous. Germline V gene data show CDR1 as SGHTA and CDR2 as FQGNSA. The CDR3 consists of 14 residues. Trimming left V 2 bases short and J 2 bases short, with 10 bases between. The CDR3 loop is CASSLSAVPYEQYF. The CDR3 nucleotides are TGTGCCAGCAGCTTATCCGCGGTCCCCTACGAGCAGTACTTC.

This clonotype has at least ten counts. The V call is TRBV5-1, the J call TRBJ1-4, with unresolved D. Germline V gene data show CDR1 as SGHRS and CDR2 as YFSETQ. V was shortened by 3 bases and J by 6 bases, with 15 bases between the two germline ends. The CDR3 runs to 15 residues. CDR3 protein: CASSSGVRWDEKLFF. The DNA of the CDR3 is TGCGCCAGCAGCTCCGGGGTCCGGTGGGATGAAAAACTGTTTTTT.

Here the CDR3 reads CASSLRTGHETQYF. CDR3 nucleotide sequence: TGTGCCAGCAGTTTAAGGACAGGGCACGAGACCCAGTACTTC. The chain combines TRBV27 with TRBJ2-5; 8 bases are shared with TRBD1. This CDR3 spans 14 amino acids. CDR1 and CDR2 from the germline V gene are MNHEY and SMNVEV (reference sequence). V was pared by 2 bases and J by 5 bases, with 4 bases of the junction left unmatched.

In this sample, this clonotype turned up a few times. The rearrangement uses TRBV5-1 and TRBJ1-2; a weak D match, TRBD1 (5 bases). The CDR3 covers 16 residues. Trimming shortened V by 0 bases and J by 0 bases, and 12 bases separated the two germline ends. Per germline, CDR1 SGHRS and CDR2 YFSETQ. The CDR3 sequence is CASSLVGGEANYGYTF. The CDR3 region has the DNA TGCGCCAGCAGCTTGGTCGGGGGAGAAGCTAACTATGGCTACACCTTC. The entire variable domain, with the rest obtained from reference TRBV5-1 and TRBJ1-2, is as follows: KAGVTQTPRYLIKTRGQQVTLSCSPISGHRSVSWYQQTPGQGLQFLFEYFSETQRNKGNFPGRFSGRQFSNSRSEMNVSTLELGDSALYLCASSLVGGEANYGYTFGSGTRLTVV.

V gene TRBV5-8 combines with J gene TRBJ1-5; 7 bases are a match to TRBD1. The CDR3 has 16 amino acids. V was clipped by 4 bases and J by 1 base; unmatched bases: 8. The germline gives CDR1 SGHTS, CDR2 YDEGEE. CDR3 loop: CASSLAGQPSNQPQHF. DNA of the CDR3: TGTGCCAGCAGCCTGGCGGGACAGCCCAGCAATCAGCCCCAGCATTTT. The full variable domain, in which reference TRBV5-8 and TRBJ1-5 provide the parts outside the CDR3, is EAGVTQSPTHLIKTRGQQATLRCSPISGHTSVYWYQQALGLGLQFLLWYDEGEERNRGNFPPRFSGRQFPNYSSELNVNALELEDSALYLCASSLAGQPSNQPQHFGDGTRLSIL.